Each of the 29 T cell receptor beta chains below was sequenced from the same sample in a study of CD8 T cells in Susac syndrome. Random hexamers were used to reverse transcribe roughly 0.45 to 1 ug of RNA. A single record per CDR3 protein comes from TCRdb applying MiXCR to the immunoSEQ multiplex PCR reads. The sample holds around 280,000 distinct CDR3 sequences; about 91% are singletons and the top ten take more than 0.06%. Source material: CD4+ T cells from PBMCs. These TCRs come from a human donor with multiple sclerosis.

The rearrangement uses TRBV30 and TRBJ2-3; the D gene is possibly TRBD1 (5 bases). CDR1 is GTSNPN, CDR2 SVGIG, per germline (reference sequence). V was shortened by 0 bases and J by 4 bases, with 17 bases between the two germline ends. The CDR3 consists of 16 residues. CDR3 sequence (DNA): TGTGCCTGGAGTGTAGGAGCCGCGGTAGGGGCAGATACGCAGTATTTT. Amino acid sequence: CAWSVGAAVGADTQYF.

The chain is built from TRBV6-2 or TRBV6-3 and TRBJ1-5; D is unresolved. The CDR3 consists of 14 residues. Germline V gives CDR1 MNHEY, CDR2 SVGEGT. Trimming left V 10 bases short and J 0 bases short, with 13 bases between. CDR3 DNA sequence: TGTGCCATCCCGCGGTGCGATAGCAATCAGCCCCAGCATTTT. Amino acid sequence: CAIPRCDSNQPQHF.

This chain links TRBV15 with TRBJ2-1; D gene unclear. Germline-derived CDR1 and CDR2 are LNHNV and YYDKDF (reference sequence). The CDR3 is made up of 13 amino acids. V was clipped by 0 bases and J by 4 bases, with 4 bases between them. DNA of the CDR3: TGTGCCACCAGCAGAGACTTTTACAATGAGCAGTTCTTC. Its translation is CATSRDFYNEQFF.

This chain links TRBV7-9 with TRBJ1-2; perhaps TRBD1 as D (6 bases). CDR1 and CDR2 from the germline V gene are SEHNR and FQNEAQ (reference sequence). CDR3 length: 16 amino acids. V was pared by 3 bases and J by 4 bases, with 18 bases between. The CDR3 sequence: CASSLGFLTGTYGYTF. The CDR3 DNA is TGTGCCAGCAGCTTGGGCTTCCTAACAGGGACCTATGGCTACACCTTC.

CDR3 bases: TGTGCCAGCCGTCTCCCCGGGGCGGGCGGTACCGGGGAGCTGTTTTTT. Translated: CASRLPGAGGTGELFF. The V gene is TRBV12-3 or TRBV12-4, the J gene TRBJ2-2; D is possibly TRBD1 or TRBD2 (5 bases each). This CDR3 comprises 16 residues. Trimming removed 8 bases from V and 5 bases from J, with 21 bases in between.

The V and J genes are TRBV2 and TRBJ2-1, with TRBD2 identical over 7 bases. The CDR3 runs 15 residues. From germline, CDR1 is SNHLY and CDR2 FYNNEI. V lost 5 bases, J lost 8 bases, and 12 bases stayed unmatched. DNA for the CDR3: TGTGCCAGCAGTCCTTACCTGACTAGCTTGGATGAGCAGTTCTTC. Residues: CASSPYLTSLDEQFF.

This chain connects TRBV18 to TRBJ1-4; 9 positions match TRBD1. Germline values: CDR1 KGHSH, CDR2 LQKENI. V lost 3 bases, J lost 4 bases, and 3 bases stayed unmatched. CDR3 length: 15 amino acids. This chain's CDR3 is CASSPGQGRNEKLFF. The DNA for the CDR3 is TGTGCCAGCTCACCGGGACAGGGTCGTAATGAAAAACTGTTTTTT. The full variable domain, its missing parts supplied by reference TRBV18 and TRBJ1-4, is NAGVMQNPRHLVRRRGQEARLRCSPMKGHSHVYWYRQLPEEGLKFMVYLQKENIIDESGMPKERFSAEFPKEGPSILRIQQVVRGDSAAYFCASSPGQGRNEKLFFGSGTQLSVL.

V is TRBV12-3 or TRBV12-4 and J is TRBJ2-1, with 9 bases identical to TRBD1. This CDR3 is built from 14 residues. J lost 12 bases, V lost 5 bases, and 11 bases had no gene match. CDR3 in DNA: TGTGCCAGCAGTGACCGGGACAGGGACGGTGGGCAGTTCTTC. It translates to CASSDRDRDGGQFF.

The chain carries TRBV20-1 and TRBJ2-1, with D uncertain. Germline V lookup: CDR1 DFQATT, CDR2 SNEGSKA (reference sequence). The CDR3 consists of 11 residues. Trimming stripped 5 bases from V and 10 bases from J, with 12 bases between. The CDR3 spells CSARVVGEQFF. As DNA, the CDR3 is TGCAGTGCTCGGGTCGTCGGCGAGCAGTTCTTC.

The V and J genes are TRBV11-3 and TRBJ1-4; 7 bases match TRBD1. V dropped 8 bases and J dropped 3; count of bases not matched to a gene: 6. The germline gives CDR1 SGHNT, CDR2 YENEEA. The CDR3 totals 14 residues. CDR3 DNA: TGTGCCAGCGCCCGCAGGGGGGCTAATGAAAAACTGTTTTTT. Protein sequence: CASARRGANEKLFF.

CDR3 in amino acids: CASSPGRAFNQPQHF. The CDR3 nucleotides are TGTGCCAGTAGTCCGGGCAGGGCTTTCAATCAGCCCCAGCATTTT. The V call is TRBV19, the J call TRBJ1-5, with TRBD1 as a possible D gene (5 bases). Germline CDR1 LNHDA, CDR2 SQIVND (reference sequence). This CDR3 has 15 residues. The V end lost 5 bases, the J end lost 3 bases, and 14 bases lay between the germline ends.

The chain couples TRBV30 to TRBJ1-2; D call uncertain. The length of the CDR3 is 13 residues. Germline V gene lookup returns CDR1 GTSNPN and CDR2 SVGIG (reference sequence). Deletions cut 2 bases from V and 0 bases from J, with 7 bases between. CDR3 in amino acids: CAWSPSTNYGYTF. In nucleotides, the CDR3 is TGTGCCTGGAGTCCATCTACTAACTATGGCTACACCTTC.

The J gene is TRBJ2-7, the V gene TRBV18, with 11 bases matching TRBD2. The ends lost 4 bases at V and 3 bases at J; junction bases unmatched: 20. The CDR3 is 20 residues long. Germline lookup yields CDR1 KGHSH and CDR2 LQKENI. The CDR3 nucleotides are TGTGCCAGCTCACTATCCCTTTCTGGGCTAGCGGGAGGTCTCGTCTACGAGCAGTACTTC. This encodes CASSLSLSGLAGGLVYEQYF.

The chain couples TRBV7-2 to TRBJ1-1; D is unresolved. The CDR3 spans 15 residues. Trimming pared 5 bases from V and 3 bases from J, leaving 16 bases between. The germline gives CDR1 SGHTA, CDR2 FQGNSA. As DNA, the CDR3 is TGTGCCAGCAGCCCCCTCACTGTCCGAGACACTGAAGCTTTCTTT. Its translation is CASSPLTVRDTEAFF.

V and J are TRBV3-1 and TRBJ2-7; D unresolved. CDR3 length: 14 amino acids. V was shortened by 0 bases and J by 0 bases, with 6 bases between the two germline ends. Germline values: CDR1 LGHDT, CDR2 YNNKEL (reference sequence). CDR3 bases: TGTGCCAGCAGCCAAGAAGGCAGCTCCTACGAGCAGTACTTC. This translates into CASSQEGSSYEQYF.

This chain uses TRBV24-1 with TRBJ2-2, with no clear D. There are 15 residues in the CDR3. CDR1 KGHDR and CDR2 SFDVKD come from the germline V gene. V lost 7 bases and J 0 bases, leaving 11 bases between the germline ends. The CDR3 sequence is CATSPGAPNTGELFF. The CDR3 DNA reads TGTGCCACCAGCCCAGGAGCCCCGAACACCGGGGAGCTGTTTTTT.

This clonotype was seen more than once but under ten times. Germline and junction disagree at one end, which may indicate a read error. V and J are TRBV12-3 or TRBV12-4 and TRBJ2-2; the D is unclear. The CDR3 runs to 11 residues. As DNA, the CDR3 is TGCGCCAGCAGTTTTCCCGGGGAGCTGTTTTTT. Encoded protein: CASSFPGELFF.

J is TRBJ2-1 and V is TRBV5-1; 12 positions agree with TRBD2. Germline assignment: CDR1 SGHRS and CDR2 YFSETQ. V lost 5 bases and J lost 15; bases outside the gene matches: 15. The CDR3 loop spans 15 amino acids. CDR3 sequence (DNA): TGCGCCAGCAGTGTAGCTAGCGGGAGGGCCATTGAGAGGTTCTTC. It is translated as CASSVASGRAIERFF. Full variable domain (missing parts from reference TRBV5-1 and TRBJ2-1): KAGVTQTPRYLIKTRGQQVTLSCSPISGHRSVSWYQQTPGQGLQFLFEYFSETQRNKGNFPGRFSGRQFSNSRSEMNVSTLELGDSALYLCASSVASGRAIERFFGPGTRLTVL.

CDR3 coding DNA: TGTGCCAGCAGTGAAAGGGGGGGGGCCTTCAAGGTCATTCAGTACTTC. Its translation: CASSERGGAFKVIQYF. The V call is TRBV2, the J call TRBJ2-4, with a possible D match to TRBD2 (7 bases). Per germline, CDR1 SNHLY and CDR2 FYNNEI. Trimming removed 2 bases at V and 9 bases at J, with 20 bases between. The CDR3 runs 16 residues.

CDR3 nucleotides: TGTGCCAGCAGCTCCCGACAGGCCCCCACAGATACGCAGTATTTT. The encoded protein is CASSSRQAPTDTQYF. This chain uses TRBV7-9 with TRBJ2-3; D is perhaps TRBD1 (6 bases). The CDR3 has 15 amino acids. V gave up 4 bases and J gave up 2 bases, with 13 bases separating them. Germline CDR1 is SEHNR and CDR2 is FQNEAQ (reference sequence).

The J gene is TRBJ1-2, the V gene TRBV6-5; perhaps TRBD1 as D (6 bases). Germline CDR1 MNHEY, CDR2 SVGAGI. Trimming pared 6 bases from V and 4 bases from J, leaving 15 bases between. This CDR3 is built from 14 residues. DNA of the CDR3: TGTGCCAGCAGCCGAGAGGGGGGTGGCTATGGCTACACCTTC. It is translated as CASSREGGGYGYTF.

CDR3 DNA sequence: TGCGCCAGCAGTAAGACGGACGGCCTTGAAGCTTTCTTT. Translation gives CASSKTDGLEAFF. V usage is TRBV5-1 and J usage is TRBJ1-1; no reliable D call. Germline V gene lookup returns CDR1 SGHRS and CDR2 YFSETQ. V was shortened by 5 bases and J by 7 bases, with 15 bases between the two germline ends. The CDR3 spans 13 residues.

This clonotype showed up just once. This rearrangement joins TRBV15 to TRBJ1-1; D remains unclear. Trimming removed 0 bases at V and 5 bases at J, with 13 bases between. Germline lookup yields CDR1 LNHNV and CDR2 YYDKDF (reference sequence). The CDR3 is made up of 15 amino acids. CDR3 nucleotides: TGTGCCACCAGCAGAGATGCAAGGGATAGTACTGAAGCTTTCTTT. Amino acids: CATSRDARDSTEAFF.

The chain carries TRBV5-1 and TRBJ2-3; D unclear. Between the trimmed V and J ends, which lost 0 bases and 2 bases, there was a span of 7 bases. This CDR3 spans 14 amino acids. CDR1 and CDR2 (germline): SGHRS, YFSETQ. The DNA for the CDR3 is TGCGCCAGCAGCTTGGAACTTAACACAGATACGCAGTATTTT. Its protein product is CASSLELNTDTQYF.

This chain connects TRBV5-1 to TRBJ2-1; 13 bases map to TRBD2. Germline CDR1 reads SGHRS; CDR2 reads YFSETQ. The V gene end was trimmed by 4 bases and the J gene end by 12 bases; junction bases not matched to a gene: 13. The CDR3 covers 16 residues. The CDR3 coding sequence is TGCGCCAGCAGCAGCACTAGCGGGGGGGCAGTTTCGGGGCAGTTCTTC. Translated, it gives CASSSTSGGAVSGQFF.

This clonotype was counted once. The rearrangement joins TRBV5-1 to TRBJ2-5, with D perhaps being TRBD1 or TRBD2 (5 bases each). Germline CDR1 and CDR2: SGHRS and YFSETQ. This CDR3 is 16 amino acids long. V was cut by 4 bases and J by 0 bases, with 16 bases left in between. This CDR3 reads CASSPPGTGYQETQYF. CDR3 DNA sequence: TGCGCCAGCAGCCCCCCCGGGACCGGGTACCAAGAGACCCAGTACTTC. The full variable domain, completed using reference TRBV5-1 and TRBJ2-5, is KAGVTQTPRYLIKTRGQQVTLSCSPISGHRSVSWYQQTPGQGLQFLFEYFSETQRNKGNFPGRFSGRQFSNSRSEMNVSTLELGDSALYLCASSPPGTGYQETQYFGPGTRLLVL.

This clonotype was recorded only once. The chain uses TRBV5-4 and TRBJ2-1, with TRBD2 identical over 7 bases. In germline, CDR1 is SGHNT, CDR2 YYREEE (reference sequence). The CDR3 runs to 14 residues. Trimming took 4 bases from V and 9 from J; bases not matched to a gene: 10. The CDR3 sequence is CASSTERDAGEQFF. The DNA of the CDR3 is TGTGCCAGCAGCACCGAGCGGGACGCGGGTGAGCAGTTCTTC.

The rearrangement joins TRBV7-9 to TRBJ2-5; weak D call: TRBD1 (5 bases). Germline V lookup: CDR1 SEHNR, CDR2 FQNEAQ (reference sequence). This CDR3 has 15 residues. V was shortened by 1 base and J by 2 bases, with 11 bases between the two germline ends. Written as DNA, the CDR3 is TGTGCCAGCAGCTTAGATTCTGGGGCACAAGAGACCCAGTACTTC. Protein product: CASSLDSGAQETQYF. Full variable domain (rest looked up from reference TRBV7-9 and TRBJ2-5): DTGVSQNPRHKITKRGQNVTFRCDPISEHNRLYWYRQTLGQGPEFLTYFQNEAQLEKSRLLSDRFSAERPKGSFSTLEIQRTEQGDSAMYLCASSLDSGAQETQYFGPGTRLLVL.

J is TRBJ2-5 and V is TRBV24-1; 7 nucleotides align to TRBD2. The germline V gene encodes CDR1 KGHDR and CDR2 SFDVKD. With V trimmed by 6 bases and J by 1 base, 7 bases remained unmatched. The CDR3 spans 15 residues. The CDR3: CATSHAGEGQETQYF. The CDR3 DNA follows: TGTGCCACCAGTCACGCGGGAGAGGGCCAAGAGACCCAGTACTTC.